Sequencing of this TCR beta chain was carried out in a study of blood T cell repertoires in COVID-19. For the study at large: Researchers got acute and convalescent COVID-19 samples from the United States, Italy and Spain. PBMCs, B-cell-depleted T cells, or T cells were the source of the cDNA or gDNA that made up the material.

Per the authors' pipeline: Reference gene primer amplification gave estimated nucleated cell counts. Sequencing was performed with immunoSEQ multiplex PCR; in TCRdb, only in-frame clones are kept and a portion is missing. Clone size and V and J calls were adopted from that table, with D and trimming inferred from the DNA. The table lists around 220,000 clones, 86% of them singletons. The table lists this clone with a few counts. The sample taken for sequencing was peripheral blood. The receptor was derived from a man in his forties or fifties with acute or convalescent COVID-19.

CDR3 bases: TGTGCCAGCACCTCCCGGGGGGGATTGGATTCACCCCTCCACTTT. As protein: CASTSRGGLDSPLHF. The V gene is TRBV13, the J gene TRBJ1-6, with a weak D call TRBD1 (5 bases). Between the trimmed V and J ends, which lost 7 bases and 8 bases, there was a span of 18 bases. CDR1 and CDR2 from the germline V gene are PRHDT and FYEKMQ (reference sequence). This CDR3 comprises 15 residues.